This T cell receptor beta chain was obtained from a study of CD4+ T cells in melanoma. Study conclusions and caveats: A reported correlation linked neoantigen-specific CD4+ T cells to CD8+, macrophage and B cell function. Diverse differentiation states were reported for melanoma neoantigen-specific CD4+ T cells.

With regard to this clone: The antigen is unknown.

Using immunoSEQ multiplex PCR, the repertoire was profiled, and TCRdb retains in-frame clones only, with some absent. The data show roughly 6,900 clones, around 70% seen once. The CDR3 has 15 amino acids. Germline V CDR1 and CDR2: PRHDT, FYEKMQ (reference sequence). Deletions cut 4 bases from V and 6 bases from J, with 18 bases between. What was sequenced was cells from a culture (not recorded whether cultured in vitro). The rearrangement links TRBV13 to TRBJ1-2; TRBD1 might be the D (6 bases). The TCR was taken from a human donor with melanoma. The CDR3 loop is CASSSQSGEGDGYTF. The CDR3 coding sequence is TGTGCCAGCAGCTCCCAGTCGGGGGAGGGGGATGGCTACACCTTC.